Below are 32 T cell receptor beta chains sequenced from a single sample in a study of blood T cell repertoires in COVID-19. Generated by immunoSEQ multiplex PCR, the TCRdb table keeps only in-frame clones and is missing some. The sample holds fewer than 250,000 clones; approximately 86% are singletons and the top ten take about 15%. The sample comprised PBMCs or T cells enriched from blood (not recorded which). These receptors all stem from a woman in her forties or fifties with acute COVID-19.

The rearrangement uses TRBV2 and TRBJ2-1, with a tentative D call TRBD1 (6 bases). The CDR3 loop spans 14 amino acids. V was clipped by 7 bases and J by 0 bases, with 10 bases between them. Per the germline V gene, CDR1 is SNHLY and CDR2 is FYNNEI. CDR3 sequence (DNA): TGTGCCAGCAACCGGGACAACTCCTACAATGAGCAGTTCTTC. It encodes CASNRDNSYNEQFF.

A note on this clone: Other DNA sequences within the sample encode an identical CDR3. CDR3: CASSLTGNYGYTF. CDR3 coding DNA: TGTGCCAGCAGTTTAACGGGTAACTATGGCTACACCTTC. The V and J genes are TRBV27 and TRBJ1-2; unclear D gene. This CDR3 has 13 amino acids. V shed 2 bases and J shed 1 base, with 5 bases lying between them. The germline gives CDR1 MNHEY, CDR2 SMNVEV (reference sequence).

This chain joins TRBV4-2 and TRBJ2-7; a possible D gene is TRBD1 (6 bases). V was clipped by 3 bases and J by 3 bases, with 15 bases between them. The CDR3 has 15 residues. In germline, CDR1 is LGHNA, CDR2 YNFKEQ. The CDR3 spells CASSQAWTDYYEQYF. DNA for the CDR3: TGTGCCAGCAGCCAGGCGTGGACAGACTACTACGAGCAGTACTTC.

The rearrangement joins TRBV6-5 to TRBJ2-7, with 7 bases lining up with TRBD1. After removal of 6 bases from V and 2 bases from J, the junction contained 1 base not matched to a gene. The CDR3 runs 12 residues. The germline V gene has CDR1 MNHEY and CDR2 SVGAGI. The CDR3 sequence is CASRDRTYEQYF. In nucleotides, the CDR3 is TGTGCCAGCAGGGACAGGACCTACGAGCAGTACTTC.

V and J are TRBV5-7 and TRBJ1-2; D is ambiguous. TRBV5-7 is an ORF, and what it does is uncertain. The CDR3 spans 14 residues. The V end was cut by 7 bases, the J end by 3 bases, with 16 bases between. Written as DNA, the CDR3 is TGTGCCAGCCTGTCTTGCGTGAAAGACTATGGCTACACCTTC. Amino acid sequence: CASLSCVKDYGYTF.

A few counts support this clone. The chain recombines TRBV5-1 with TRBJ2-7; 13 positions match TRBD2. Unmatched junction bases numbered 0, after V lost 0 bases and J lost 6 bases. Per the germline V gene, CDR1 is SGHRS and CDR2 is YFSETQ. This CDR3 comprises 14 residues. The CDR3 sequence is CASSLGLAGGEQYF. The CDR3 nucleotides read TGCGCCAGCAGCTTGGGACTAGCGGGAGGCGAGCAGTACTTC.

The J gene is TRBJ2-3, the V gene TRBV4-1; D gene uncertain. The CDR3 consists of 14 residues. Germline V gene sequence: CDR1 MGHRA, CDR2 YSYEKL. The V end was cut by 0 bases, the J end by 5 bases, with 9 bases between. CDR3 residues: CASSQDSPGDTQYF. Here the CDR3 DNA reads TGCGCCAGCAGCCAAGATAGTCCGGGAGATACGCAGTATTTT.

The chain combines TRBV11-2 with TRBJ2-1; no clear D. The ends were cut back, 4 bases at V and 6 bases at J, with 13 bases in the middle. CDR1 is SGHAT and CDR2 is FQNNGV in the germline V gene. The CDR3 spans 14 residues. CDR3 sequence: CASSSRVRGNEQFF. The DNA of the CDR3 is TGTGCCAGCAGCTCCAGAGTCCGCGGCAATGAGCAGTTCTTC. Using reference TRBV11-2 and TRBJ2-1 for the parts outside the CDR3, the full variable domain is EAGVAQSPRYKIIEKRQSVAFWCNPISGHATLYWYQQILGQGPKLLIQFQNNGVVDDSQLPKDRFSAERLKGVDSTLKIQPAKLEDSAVYLCASSSRVRGNEQFFGPGTRLTVL.

The chain couples TRBV3-1 (or the pseudogene TRBV3-2) to TRBJ2-3; no clear D gene. V lost 3 bases to trimming and J lost 0 bases, with 7 bases between them. Germline CDR1 LGHDT, CDR2 YNNKEL (reference sequence). The CDR3 totals 14 residues. The CDR3 sequence is CASSQMTSTDTQYF. The CDR3 nucleotides read TGTGCCAGCAGCCAGATGACTAGCACAGATACGCAGTATTTT.

V and J are TRBV18 and TRBJ1-1; D may be TRBD1 (6 bases). Germline-derived CDR1 and CDR2 are KGHSH and LQKENI. The CDR3 sequence is 14 residues long. Trimming cost V 0 bases and J 4 bases, with 9 bases left between them. The CDR3 reads CASSPPTGSTEAFF. The CDR3 region has the DNA TGTGCCAGCTCACCACCCACAGGGAGCACTGAAGCTTTCTTT. Full variable domain (rest looked up from reference TRBV18 and TRBJ1-1): NAGVMQNPRHLVRRRGQEARLRCSPMKGHSHVYWYRQLPEEGLKFMVYLQKENIIDESGMPKERFSAEFPKEGPSILRIQQVVRGDSAAYFCASSPPTGSTEAFFGQGTRLTVV.

The chain is built from TRBV7-9 and TRBJ1-6, with a weak D call TRBD1 (6 bases). This CDR3 contains 14 residues. CDR1 and CDR2 (germline): SEHNR, FQNEAQ (reference sequence). V was pared by 4 bases and J by 8 bases, with 12 bases between. The CDR3 sequence: CASSSQGVDSPLHF. The CDR3 coding sequence is TGTGCCAGCAGCTCACAGGGCGTGGATTCACCCCTCCACTTT.

CDR3 loop: CASSPPDKHGYTF. In DNA, the CDR3 is TGTGCCAGCAGCCCACCTGACAAGCATGGCTACACCTTC. This chain links TRBV7-2 with TRBJ1-2; D remains unclear. Trimming took 5 bases from V and 6 from J, leaving 13 bases between them. The CDR3 has 13 residues. CDR1 is SGHTA and CDR2 is FQGNSA in the germline V gene.

Only one count was recorded for this clone. The chain combines TRBV7-3 with TRBJ2-3, with D possibly matching TRBD2 (6 bases). V dropped 5 bases and J dropped 0 bases, with 18 bases sitting between them. Germline loops: CDR1 SGHTA, CDR2 FQGTGA. CDR3 size: 17 residues. The CDR3 coding sequence is TGTGCCAGCAGCCAAACCTATAGCGGATCTAGCACAGATACGCAGTATTTT. Translation: CASSQTYSGSSTDTQYF.

The rearrangement joins TRBV7-9 to TRBJ1-2, with D unclear. Looked up from germline, CDR1 is SEHNR and CDR2 is FQNEAQ (reference sequence). V was pared by 5 bases and J by 11 bases, with 12 bases between. The CDR3 loop spans 11 amino acids. Here the CDR3 reads CASSIGNLYTF. CDR3 nucleotide sequence: TGTGCCAGCAGCATCGGGAACCTTTACACCTTC. The full variable domain, in which reference TRBV7-9 and TRBJ1-2 provide the parts outside the CDR3, is DTGVSQNPRHKITKRGQNVTFRCDPISEHNRLYWYRQTLGQGPEFLTYFQNEAQLEKSRLLSDRFSAERPKGSFSTLEIQRTEQGDSAMYLCASSIGNLYTFGSGTRLTVV.

The chain couples TRBV2 to TRBJ1-2; the match to TRBD1 covers 7 bases. The V gene's germline CDR1 is SNHLY and CDR2 FYNNEI. The CDR3 sequence is 11 residues long. With 7 bases clipped from V and 7 bases from J, the junction kept 3 bases outside the gene matches. CDR3 bases: TGTGCCAGCACCGAGGGGGCTGGCTACACCTTC. It encodes CASTEGAGYTF.

Only a few counts were recorded for this clone. This chain uses TRBV24-1 with TRBJ2-5, with D maybe TRBD2 (6 bases). CDR1 is KGHDR, CDR2 SFDVKD, per germline. This CDR3 is 16 amino acids long. V lost 2 bases to trimming and J lost 5 bases, with 17 bases between them. In DNA, the CDR3 is TGTGCCACCAGTGATTCTGCGGGGCCCGCGCGGGAGACCCAGTACTTC. Translated: CATSDSAGPARETQYF.

The chain combines TRBV5-6 with TRBJ1-4; 7 bases agree with TRBD1. Looked up from germline, CDR1 is SGHDT and CDR2 is YYEEEE. V gave up 5 bases and J gave up 11 bases; unmatched junction bases: 18. The CDR3 covers 16 residues. The CDR3 sequence: CASRQTYRGFTGKLFF. CDR3 in DNA: TGTGCCAGCAGGCAGACTTACAGGGGCTTTACTGGGAAACTGTTTTTT.

This clone was counted a single time. This sample includes further DNA sequences coding for the same CDR3. The rearrangement joins TRBV11-3 to TRBJ2-3, with 7 nucleotides matching TRBD2. The germline V gene has CDR1 SGHNT and CDR2 YENEEA. The CDR3 is 14 amino acids. Trimming took 2 bases from V and 2 from J; bases not matched to a gene: 1. CDR3 residues: CASSLSGATDTQYF. CDR3 nucleotide sequence: TGTGCCAGCAGCTTAAGCGGGGCCACAGATACGCAGTATTTT.

The chain has TRBV5-1 and TRBJ2-3, with 13 bases lining up with TRBD2. The V and J ends lost 4 bases and 8 bases, in that order; junction bases with no gene match: 4. CDR1 and CDR2 (germline): SGHRS, YFSETQ. The CDR3 sequence is 14 residues long. CDR3 protein: CASSAGLAGRTQYF. The CDR3 DNA reads TGCGCCAGCAGCGCGGGACTAGCGGGGCGTACGCAGTATTTT.

Only a few counts were recorded for this clone. The J gene is TRBJ1-1, the V gene TRBV19, with D unclear. CDR1 LNHDA and CDR2 SQIVND come from the germline V gene (reference sequence). The CDR3 has 12 amino acids. V was pared by 7 bases and J by 9 bases, with 15 bases between. CDR3 sequence (DNA): TGTGCCAGTACTACATACGACACCAAAGCTTTCTTT. Amino acids: CASTTYDTKAFF.

The gene calls are TRBV6-5 and TRBJ1-1, with D maybe TRBD1 (5 bases). The CDR3 totals 15 residues. The germline V gene encodes CDR1 MNHEY and CDR2 SVGAGI. V dropped 7 bases and J dropped 4 bases, with 19 bases sitting between them. The CDR3, as DNA: TGTGCCAGCAACCGCGGGGGGTTGGGATCCACTGAAGCTTTCTTT. Residues: CASNRGGLGSTEAFF.

The chain has TRBV28 and TRBJ2-1; D perhaps matches TRBD1 (6 bases). CDR1 is MDHEN and CDR2 is SYDVKM in the germline V gene. V lost 3 bases and J 6 bases, leaving 12 bases between the germline ends. The CDR3 totals 14 residues. CDR3 coding DNA: TGTGCCAGCAGTTTGGTGGGGGCGGTCAATGAGCAGTTCTTC. This sequence encodes CASSLVGAVNEQFF.

V is TRBV21-1 and J is TRBJ1-2; no DNA check was done on the table's D call, TRBD1. TRBV21-1 is tagged as a pseudogene. CDR3 length equals 15 residues. The CDR3 coding sequence is TGTGCCAGCAGCAAGGGCGACAGGGGGATGGATGGCTACACCTTC. Amino acids: CASSKGDRGMDGYTF.

The chain employs TRBV2 and TRBJ1-1, with 7 bases matching TRBD1. The germline V gene has CDR1 SNHLY and CDR2 FYNNEI. CDR3 length equals 12 residues. The V segment lost 5 bases and the J segment 10 bases; nucleotides outside the gene matches: 7. CDR3 sequence (DNA): TGTGCCAGCAGTACCCGACAGGGTAGAGCTTTCTTT. This sequence encodes CASSTRQGRAFF. Based on the CDR3 plus reference TRBV2 and TRBJ1-1, the full variable domain is EPEVTQTPSHQVTQMGQEVILRCVPISNHLYFYWYRQILGQKVEFLVSFYNNEISEKSEIFDDQFSVERPDGSNFTLKIRSTKLEDSAMYFCASSTRQGRAFFGQGTRLTVV.

The rearrangement joins TRBV19 to TRBJ2-7, with D maybe TRBD2 (6 bases). Germline values: CDR1 LNHDA, CDR2 SQIVND (reference sequence). Between the trimmed V and J ends, which lost 5 bases and 0 bases, there was a span of 11 bases. The CDR3 consists of 14 residues. CDR3 sequence (DNA): TGTGCCAGTAGTCCCGGGAGAAGCTCCTACGAGCAGTACTTC. Translating it yields CASSPGRSSYEQYF. The whole variable domain, remainder taken from reference TRBV19 and TRBJ2-7, is DGGITQSPKYLFRKEGQNVTLSCEQNLNHDAMYWYRQDPGQGLRLIYYSQIVNDFQKGDIAEGYSVSREKKESFPLTVTSAQKNPTAFYLCASSPGRSSYEQYFGPGTRLTVT.

This clone has only one observation. The chain joins TRBV5-8 to TRBJ1-1; 7 bases are shared with TRBD1. CDR1 and CDR2 from the germline V gene are SGHTS and YDEGEE. The CDR3 contains 15 residues. V gave up 6 bases and J gave up 5 bases; unmatched junction bases: 13. DNA for the CDR3: TGTGCCAGCAACCCCGGCGAGGGGGCGAGGACTGAAGCTTTCTTT. Translation gives CASNPGEGARTEAFF.

The chain couples TRBV24-1 to TRBJ2-1; D may be TRBD1 (5 bases). The V end was cut by 1 base, the J end by 8 bases, with 14 bases between. The CDR3 covers 15 residues. CDR1 KGHDR and CDR2 SFDVKD come from the germline V gene. CDR3: CATSDLMGPGYEQFF. CDR3 nucleotide sequence: TGTGCCACCAGTGATTTAATGGGCCCAGGGTATGAGCAGTTCTTC.

J is TRBJ2-1 and V is TRBV7-9, with unresolved D. The CDR3 is made up of 12 amino acids. Trimming took 3 bases from V and 7 from J, leaving 7 bases between them. Germline values: CDR1 SEHNR, CDR2 FQNEAQ (reference sequence). CDR3 sequence (DNA): TGTGCCAGCAGCTTGTCAGGAAATGAGCAGTTCTTC. This codes for CASSLSGNEQFF.

The CDR3 DNA reads as TGTGCCAGCAGCTCCCCGGACAGTAACTATGGCTACACCTTC. It yields the protein CASSSPDSNYGYTF. The chain employs TRBV7-9 and TRBJ1-2; weak D call: TRBD1 (6 bases). Germline V CDR1 and CDR2: SEHNR, FQNEAQ (reference sequence). This CDR3 is built from 14 residues. V lost 4 bases, J lost 1 base, and 10 bases lay in between. Combining the CDR3 with reference TRBV7-9 and TRBJ1-2 gives the whole variable domain DTGVSQNPRHKITKRGQNVTFRCDPISEHNRLYWYRQTLGQGPEFLTYFQNEAQLEKSRLLSDRFSAERPKGSFSTLEIQRTEQGDSAMYLCASSSPDSNYGYTFGSGTRLTVV.

The chain carries TRBV24-1 and TRBJ1-2; D unresolved. V gave up 0 bases and J gave up 6 bases, with 19 bases separating them. This CDR3 comprises 17 residues. Germline CDR1 is KGHDR and CDR2 is SFDVKD. The CDR3, as DNA: TGTGCCACCAGTGATTTGAACAGCCATTGCCTCGACCATGGCTACACCTTC. Protein: CATSDLNSHCLDHGYTF.

The chain couples TRBV5-4 to TRBJ2-2; TRBD1 is a possible D gene (5 bases). The germline V gene has CDR1 SGHNT and CDR2 YYREEE (reference sequence). V was trimmed by 0 bases and J by 4 bases, leaving 13 bases between them. This CDR3 contains 16 residues. In DNA, the CDR3 is TGTGCCAGCAGCTTGGGGGGCACCTACCCCACCGGGGAGCTGTTTTTT. Protein: CASSLGGTYPTGELFF.

The genes are TRBV30 and TRBJ1-2; unclear D gene. The CDR3 sequence is 12 residues long. Germline loops: CDR1 GTSNPN, CDR2 SVGIG (reference sequence). V gave up 0 bases and J gave up 6 bases, with 8 bases separating them. The CDR3 loop reads CAWSVAPNGYTF. DNA for the CDR3: TGTGCCTGGAGTGTAGCCCCAAATGGCTACACCTTC.